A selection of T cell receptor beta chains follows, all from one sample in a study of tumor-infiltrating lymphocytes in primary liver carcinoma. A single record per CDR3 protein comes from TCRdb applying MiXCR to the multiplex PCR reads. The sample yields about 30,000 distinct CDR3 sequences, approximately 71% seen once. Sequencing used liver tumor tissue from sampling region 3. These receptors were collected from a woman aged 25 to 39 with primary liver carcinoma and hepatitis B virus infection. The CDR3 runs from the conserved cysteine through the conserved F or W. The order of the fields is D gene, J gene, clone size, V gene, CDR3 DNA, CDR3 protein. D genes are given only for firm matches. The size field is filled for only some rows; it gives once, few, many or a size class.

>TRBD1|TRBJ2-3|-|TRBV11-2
TGTGCCTGCAACTGGACGCGACAGGGAAGGGGAGATACGCAGTATTTT
CACNWTRQGRGDTQYF
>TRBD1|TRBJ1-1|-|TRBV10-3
TGTATCACCAGCAGAGGGACAGGGCTGAACACTGAAGCTTTCTTT
CITSRGTGLNTEAFF
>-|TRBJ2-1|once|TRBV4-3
TGCACCAGCAGTCAAGATGCGGGAAGCTCCTACAATGAGCACTTCTTC
CTSSQDAGSSYNEHFF
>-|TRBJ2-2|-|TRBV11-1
TGTGCCAGCAGCTTAGTGTGGGGTTCAAACACCGGGGAGCTGCTTTTT
CASSLVWGSNTGELLF
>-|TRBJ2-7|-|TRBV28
TGTGCCAGCACTCCGAAGATCCTTGGTGAGCAGTACTTC
CASTPKILGEQYF
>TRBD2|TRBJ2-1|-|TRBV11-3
TGTGCCGGCACTAGCGGGAGTGGGAACGAGCAGCTCTTC
CAGTSGSGNEQLF
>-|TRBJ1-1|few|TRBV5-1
TGTGCCAGCAGCTTGCTCGACACAGCGACCCAAGCTTTCTTT
CASSLLDTATQAFF
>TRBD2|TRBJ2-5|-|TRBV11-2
TGTGCCAGCGGCTTTCGGACCGGGACTAGCCGAGAGACCCATTACTTC
CASGFRTGTSRETHYF
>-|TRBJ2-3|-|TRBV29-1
TGCAGCGTTGTCGGTTCGCACTCAAGCACAGATACGCGGTATTTT
CSVVGSHSSTDTRYF
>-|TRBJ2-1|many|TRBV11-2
TGTGCCAGCAGCTTAGATCTGACGGGTGGGGGCGATGAGCAGTTCTTC
CASSLDLTGGGDEQFF
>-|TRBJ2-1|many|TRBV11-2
TGTGCCAGCAGCTTAGAGCGTCGGGTAGGTGAGCAGTTCTTC
CASSLERRVGEQFF
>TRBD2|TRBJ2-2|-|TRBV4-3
TGCGCAAGCAGCGTACTAGAGGGAGGGCCCCGTTCTAACACCGGGGAGCTGTTTTTT
CASSVLEGGPRSNTGELFF
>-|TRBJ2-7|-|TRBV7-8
TGTGCCAGCAGCGTCCCCCTGTTGTCCCCCGAGCAGTACTTC
CASSVPLLSPEQYF
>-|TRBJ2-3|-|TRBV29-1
TGCAACGTTGAAGAGGGAGTGGGGGATACGCAGTATTTT
CNVEEGVGDTQYF
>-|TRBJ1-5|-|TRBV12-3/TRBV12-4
TGTGCGAGCAGTTTACACAGCAATCAGCCCCAGCGTTTT
CASSLHSNQPQRF
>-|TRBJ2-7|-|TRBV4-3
TGCGTCAGTAGCCCAGGACGTGGGACACTCCACGAGCAGTACTTC
CVSSPGRGTLHEQYF
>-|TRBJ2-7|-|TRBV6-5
TGTACCAGCAGTGACAAGGACATCAGCTCCTACGAGCAGTACTTC
CTSSDKDISSYEQYF
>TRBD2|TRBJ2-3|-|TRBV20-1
TGCAGTGCCACTAGCGGGAGGGCCGGAGATACGCAGTATTTT
CSATSGRAGDTQYF
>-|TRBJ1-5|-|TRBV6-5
TGTGCTAGCAGCCCCATTGCGTCTGACAGTGGTCAGCCCCAGCATTTT
CASSPIASDSGQPQHF
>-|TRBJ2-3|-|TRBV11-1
TGTGCCAGCAGTCGTTCTTCGGGGTTCACGGTTACGCAGTATTTT
CASSRSSGFTVTQYF
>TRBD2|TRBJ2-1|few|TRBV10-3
TGTGCCATCAGTGAGTCGATGGCGGGAGACTACAATGAGCAGTTCTTC
CAISESMAGDYNEQFF
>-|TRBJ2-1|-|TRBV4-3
TGCGCCAGTAGCCAAGACTCGGATACAAGGGGGAATGAGCAATTCTTC
CASSQDSDTRGNEQFF
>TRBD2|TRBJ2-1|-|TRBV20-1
TGCAGTGCTAGAGGGGTGTCGCCTCGGGGCGGGAGGGAGCAGTTCTTC
CSARGVSPRGGREQFF
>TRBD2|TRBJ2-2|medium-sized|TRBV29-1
TGCAGCGTTCCAACGGGACTAGCACCCGGGGAGCTGTTTTTT
CSVPTGLAPGELFF
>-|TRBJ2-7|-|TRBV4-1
TGCACCAGCAGCCGCGTAGACATTACAACCTACGAGCAGTACTTC
CTSSRVDITTYEQYF
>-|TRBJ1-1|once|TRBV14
TGTGCCAGCAGCCAATCTGGGAGTGTGGTTCTCTTT
CASSQSGSVVLF
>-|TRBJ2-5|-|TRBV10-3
TGTGCCATCAGTGAGTCGGCTACTAGACAAGAGACCCAGAACTTT
CAISESATRQETQNF
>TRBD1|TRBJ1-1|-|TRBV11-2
TGTGCCGGCAGCGCTCGGGACAGGGGGCACAAGAGGTGGAGTAACACTGAAGCCTTCTTT
CAGSARDRGHKRWSNTEAFF
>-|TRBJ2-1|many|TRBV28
TGTGCCAGCAGTACCGATATTACGGAGGAGTTCTTC
CASSTDITEEFF
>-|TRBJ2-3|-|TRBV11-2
TGTGTCAGCAGTTTAGATCGAGGAGGTACGCAGTATTTT
CVSSLDRGGTQYF
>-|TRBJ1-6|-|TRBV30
TGTGCCTGGGCCTGGGGGGGTTCATCCCTCCACTTT
CAWAWGGSSLHF
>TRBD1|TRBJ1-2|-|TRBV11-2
TGTTCCAGCAACCCAGGGGGTACAGTCGTTGGCTACACCTTC
CSSNPGGTVVGYTF
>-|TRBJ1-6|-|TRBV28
TGTGCCAGCAATGGACTATCCGGAGCCTCACCCCTCCACTTC
CASNGLSGASPLHF
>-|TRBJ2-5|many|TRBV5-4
TGTGCCAGCAGCTTGGGAGTAGGTGTGGCGGTGCGGACCCAGTACTTC
CASSLGVGVAVRTQYF
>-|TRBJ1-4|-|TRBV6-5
TGTGCCTGCAGTTACTCACGGGGTGCAGCTAATGAAAAACTGGTTTTT
CACSYSRGAANEKLVF